One and the same sample provided the 5 T cell receptor beta chains below, sequenced in a study of T-cell reconstitution after alpha-beta-depleted transplantation in children. Unique molecular identifiers were incorporated into the prepared TCRbeta library. Via MiXCR, TCRdb re-called the PCR reads, giving one row per CDR3 protein. The data contain around 580,000 distinct CDR3 sequences, 23% of them singletons. The input for sequencing was PBMCs, mostly from graft donor cells, taken 360 days after TCRalphabeta/CD19-depleted stem cell transplant. The receptors here all came from a boy less than two years old who had a stem cell transplant for acute myeloid leukemia, so the T cells may come from the graft donor.

This clonotype was picked up one time. This rearrangement joins TRBV12-3 or TRBV12-4 to TRBJ2-3; D may match TRBD1 or TRBD2 (7 bases each). The germline V and J ends were trimmed by 4 bases and 6 bases, with 14 bases remaining between them. This CDR3 contains 14 residues. CDR3 region: CASSSRGGQDTQYF. The DNA of the CDR3 is TGTGCCAGCAGTTCCAGGGGGGGCCAGGATACGCAGTATTTT.

V usage is TRBV2 and J usage is TRBJ2-5, with D perhaps given as TRBD1 or TRBD2 (5 bases each). Per germline, CDR1 SNHLY and CDR2 FYNNEI. The V gene lost 4 bases and the J gene lost 5 bases, with 17 bases spanning the gap. The CDR3 runs to 15 residues. The CDR3 region has the DNA TGTGCCAGCAGTGCCTCGGGGCCTCTAAGGGAGACCCAGTACTTC. Translated: CASSASGPLRETQYF.

V is TRBV12-3 or TRBV12-4 and J is TRBJ2-3, with 8 bases matching TRBD2. With 5 bases clipped from V and 2 bases from J, the junction kept 9 bases outside the gene matches. CDR3 length: 16 amino acids. The CDR3 sequence is CASSPTGLVLTDTQYF. CDR3 DNA sequence: TGTGCCAGCAGTCCGACGGGACTAGTACTCACAGATACGCAGTATTTT.

This clonotype was observed at least ten times. This chain connects TRBV2 to TRBJ2-7; no clear D gene. Germline CDR1 reads SNHLY; CDR2 reads FYNNEI. This CDR3 contains 16 residues. Trimming removed 8 bases from V and 2 bases from J, with 22 bases in between. The CDR3 DNA reads as TGTGCCAGCCGGGTGTGGAAACAGTCACTTGCCTACGAGCAGTACTTC. Its protein product is CASRVWKQSLAYEQYF.

This clonotype was observed a handful of times. The genes are TRBV6-1 and TRBJ2-3; TRBD2 matches at 7 bases. Trimming removed 7 bases from V and 6 bases from J; junction bases left unmatched: 10. CDR1 is MNHNS, CDR2 SASEGT, per germline. The CDR3 sequence is 14 residues long. CDR3 coding DNA: TGTGCCAGCACCCTTGCGGGGAGGGTGGATACGCAGTATTTT. It is translated as CASTLAGRVDTQYF.